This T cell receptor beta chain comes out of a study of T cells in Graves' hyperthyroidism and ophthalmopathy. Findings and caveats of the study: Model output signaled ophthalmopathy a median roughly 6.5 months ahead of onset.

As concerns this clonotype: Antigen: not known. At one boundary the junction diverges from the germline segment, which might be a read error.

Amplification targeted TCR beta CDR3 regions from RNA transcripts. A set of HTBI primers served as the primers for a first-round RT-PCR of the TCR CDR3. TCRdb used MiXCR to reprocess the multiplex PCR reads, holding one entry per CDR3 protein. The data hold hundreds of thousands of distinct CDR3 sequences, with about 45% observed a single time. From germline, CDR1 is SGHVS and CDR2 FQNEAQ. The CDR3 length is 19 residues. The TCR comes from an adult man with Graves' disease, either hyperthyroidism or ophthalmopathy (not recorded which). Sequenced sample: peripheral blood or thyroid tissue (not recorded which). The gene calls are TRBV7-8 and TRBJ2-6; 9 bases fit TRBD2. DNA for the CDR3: TGTGCCAGCAGCCTAGCGGGGCTAGGGCCTTTATCTGGGGCCAACGTCCTGACTTTC. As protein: CASSLAGLGPLSGANVLTF.